This TCR beta chain was captured in a study of T cell changes during pregnancy in multiple sclerosis. Sequencing used immunoSEQ multiplex PCR; TCRdb keeps in-frame clones, though not all of them. The sample holds about 99,000 clones, approximately 93% seen once. CDR3 length: 12 residues. The germline V gene has CDR1 ENHRY and CDR2 SYGVKD. The V end lost 0 bases, the J end lost 7 bases, and 4 bases lay between the germline ends. The clonotype was recovered from a female donor with multiple sclerosis, enrolled in a pregnancy study. The sample was peripheral blood, taken after pregnancy. The genes are TRBV10-3 and TRBJ2-1; D remains unclear. This chain's CDR3 is CAISESANEQFF. CDR3 coding DNA: TGTGCCATCAGTGAGTCGGCTAATGAGCAGTTCTTC.